The 19 T cell receptor beta chains listed next were all sequenced from one sample in a study of blood T cell repertoires in COVID-19. Only in-frame clones appear in the TCRdb table, and some are missing; sequencing was by immunoSEQ multiplex PCR. The table records 100,000 to 130,000 clones, 75% to 95% of them present only once. The sequenced sample consisted of peripheral blood. Source of these receptors: a woman aged 25 to 39 with acute or convalescent COVID-19.

This clone was counted a few times. V and J are TRBV7-9 and TRBJ1-2, with 10 bases matching TRBD1. Germline CDR1 SEHNR, CDR2 FQNEAQ (reference sequence). This CDR3 has 16 residues. Germline trimming cut 7 bases from V and 3 bases from J; bases unmatched to any gene: 11. This CDR3 reads CASTLNGDRGYYGYTF. The CDR3 DNA reads as TGTGCCAGCACCTTGAACGGGGACAGGGGTTACTATGGCTACACCTTC.

This CDR3 reads CASSLPAGELFF. The CDR3, as DNA: TGTGCCAGCAGCCTCCCTGCCGGGGAGCTGTTTTTT. The chain carries TRBV7-9 and TRBJ2-2; D unresolved. This CDR3 region has 12 residues. The V and J ends lost 5 bases and 6 bases respectively, with 7 bases between them. CDR1 is SEHNR, CDR2 FQNEAQ, per germline (reference sequence).

This clone was observed once. The chain carries TRBV12-5 and TRBJ2-7; TRBD1 matches 8 bases. With 0 bases clipped from V and 0 bases from J, the junction kept 7 bases outside the gene matches. There are 17 residues in the CDR3. Germline V gene data show CDR1 as LGHNT and CDR2 as FRNRAP. CDR3 coding DNA: TGTGCTAGTGGTTTGGTAATGGGGGACAGGAGCTCCTACGAGCAGTACTTC. As protein: CASGLVMGDRSSYEQYF.

The J gene is TRBJ2-7, the V gene TRBV10-3, with 11 bases identical to TRBD1. Germline V gene sequence: CDR1 ENHRY, CDR2 SYGVKD. The ends lost 3 bases at V and 0 bases at J; junction bases unmatched: 1. CDR3 length: 15 residues. CDR3 DNA: TGTGCCATCAGTGACGGGACAGGGGGCTCCTACGAGCAGTACTTC. Protein product: CAISDGTGGSYEQYF.

This chain uses TRBV6-2 or TRBV6-3 with TRBJ2-1; 8 bases line up with TRBD2. V gave up 6 bases and J gave up 7 bases; unmatched junction bases: 5. CDR3 length equals 13 residues. Germline CDR1 reads MNHEY; CDR2 reads SVGEGT. The CDR3 DNA reads TGTGCCAGCAGCCCCGGGACTAGGAATGAGCAGTTCTTC. It yields the protein CASSPGTRNEQFF.

This chain joins TRBV28 and TRBJ2-7; D is uncertain. Germline values: CDR1 MDHEN, CDR2 SYDVKM. V gave up 6 bases and J gave up 8 bases, with 8 bases separating them. CDR3 size: 10 residues. CDR3 nucleotides: TGTGCCAGCAGCCACGACAAGCAGTACTTC. Translated, it gives CASSHDKQYF.

This rearrangement joins TRBV10-3 to TRBJ1-6, with TRBD1 matching over 11 bases. CDR1 and CDR2 from the germline V gene are ENHRY and SYGVKD. The CDR3 totals 18 residues. Trimming cost V 2 bases and J 1 base; bases outside gene matches: 4. CDR3 in DNA: TGTGCCATCAGTGAGAGGACAGGGGGCAGTTCCTATAATTCACCCCTCCACTTT. Translating gives CAISERTGGSSYNSPLHF.

The chain combines TRBV28 with TRBJ2-7; 10 positions match TRBD1. Trimming cost V 5 bases and J 0 bases; bases outside gene matches: 4. The CDR3 has 15 amino acids. Germline values: CDR1 MDHEN, CDR2 SYDVKM. The CDR3 region has the DNA TGTGCCAGCAGTACCTGGACAGGGGGCTCCTACGAGCAGTACTTC. It specifies CASSTWTGGSYEQYF.

V and J are TRBV11-3 and TRBJ1-3; D may be TRBD1 (5 bases). Germline V CDR1 and CDR2: SGHNT, YENEEA. Trimming removed 6 bases at V and 0 bases at J, with 9 bases between. The CDR3 length is 14 residues. CDR3 nucleotides: TGTGCCAGCAGAGACAGAACCTCTGGAAACACCATATATTTT. Translated: CASRDRTSGNTIYF. The full variable domain, completed using reference TRBV11-3 and TRBJ1-3, is EAGVVQSPRYKIIEKKQPVAFWCNPISGHNTLYWYLQNLGQGPELLIRYENEEAVDDSQLPKDRFSAERLKGVDSTLKIQPAELGDSAVYLCASRDRTSGNTIYFGEGSWLTVV.

The chain is built from TRBV7-9 and TRBJ1-6; 7 nucleotides align to TRBD1. Looked up from germline, CDR1 is SEHNR and CDR2 is FQNEAQ (reference sequence). V lost 4 bases to trimming and J lost 10 bases; unmatched junction nucleotides: 10. This CDR3 comprises 15 residues. CDR3 loop: CASSWDSPERSPLHF. CDR3 DNA sequence: TGTGCCAGCAGCTGGGACAGTCCTGAACGATCACCCCTCCACTTT.

This chain uses TRBV10-1 with TRBJ2-1; 7 positions agree with TRBD2. CDR1 is WNHNN, CDR2 SYGVQD, per germline (reference sequence). The CDR3 runs to 16 residues. Trimming took 3 bases from V and 6 from J; bases not matched to a gene: 11. The CDR3 DNA sequence: TGCGCCAGCAGTGAAAACCTGGGGACTACAGGCAATGAGCAGTTCTTC. Translating it yields CASSENLGTTGNEQFF.

The chain links TRBV7-2 to TRBJ2-3; TRBD2 agrees at 7 bases. The CDR3 is 15 amino acids. Trimming took 3 bases from V and 6 from J; bases not matched to a gene: 9. Germline loops: CDR1 SGHTA, CDR2 FQGNSA. The CDR3, as DNA: TGTGCCAGCAGCTTCGCGGGAGTGGCGTCGGATACGCAGTATTTT. This codes for CASSFAGVASDTQYF.

The CDR3, as DNA: TGTGCCAGCAGCGTCCAAGGACTAGCTGGCCCCCATGAGCAGTTCTTC. Translated: CASSVQGLAGPHEQFF. This chain uses TRBV9 with TRBJ2-1; 8 positions match TRBD2. In germline, CDR1 is SGDLS, CDR2 YYNGEE. The CDR3 has 16 amino acids. V trimming: 2 bases; J trimming: 8 bases; junction bases outside the gene matches: 12.

The rearrangement uses TRBV4-2 and TRBJ2-1; TRBD2 agrees at 10 bases. The V gene's germline CDR1 is LGHNA and CDR2 YNFKEQ. Trimming took 0 bases from V and 7 from J; bases not matched to a gene: 9. The CDR3 spans 17 residues. The CDR3 DNA follows: TGTGCCAGCAGCCAAGATCTACATAGCGGGGGGACGAATGAGCAGTTCTTC. Its protein is CASSQDLHSGGTNEQFF.

V usage is TRBV6-5 and J usage is TRBJ1-4; D uncertain. This CDR3 comprises 13 residues. From germline, CDR1 is MNHEY and CDR2 SVGAGI. The ends were cut back, 5 bases at V and 8 bases at J, with 12 bases in the middle. The CDR3 reads CASSPRRGEKLFF. The CDR3 nucleotides are TGTGCCAGCAGTCCTAGAAGAGGGGAAAAACTGTTTTTT.

The chain links TRBV4-1 to TRBJ1-2; 8 bases map to TRBD1. The CDR3 sequence is 17 residues long. CDR1 is MGHRA, CDR2 YSYEKL, per germline. J gave up 3 bases and V 2 bases, and 11 bases lay outside the gene matches. The CDR3 region is CASSQLPDRESYYGYTF. The CDR3 DNA follows: TGCGCCAGCAGCCAACTCCCGGACAGGGAATCATACTATGGCTACACCTTC.

This clone has just one count. The chain links TRBV4-1 to TRBJ2-5; tentative D call: TRBD2 (6 bases). This CDR3 spans 16 amino acids. Germline lookup yields CDR1 MGHRA and CDR2 YSYEKL. Trimming pared 4 bases from V and 2 bases from J, leaving 17 bases between. The CDR3 bases are TGCGCCAGCAGCCCCTTATCCCGGGGGAGGCAAGAGACCCAGTACTTC. This translates into CASSPLSRGRQETQYF.

V is TRBV28 and J is TRBJ2-7; tentatively, D is TRBD2 (7 bases). Germline assignment: CDR1 MDHEN and CDR2 SYDVKM. The CDR3 is 14 amino acids. Trimming took off 6 bases at V and 5 bases at J, with 17 bases between the two ends. CDR3 DNA: TGTGCCAGCAGGGGGGGGGCAGGGTTGAACGAGCAGTACTTC. It codes for CASRGGAGLNEQYF.

The sample holds one count of this clone. This chain connects TRBV2 to TRBJ2-3; D might be TRBD2 (6 bases). Germline V CDR1 and CDR2: SNHLY, FYNNEI. This CDR3 is 15 amino acids long. With 4 bases removed from V and 0 bases from J, the gap between germline ends came to 11 bases. CDR3 in DNA: TGTGCCAGCAGTGCCGGGACTCATAGCACAGATACGCAGTATTTT. This translates into CASSAGTHSTDTQYF.